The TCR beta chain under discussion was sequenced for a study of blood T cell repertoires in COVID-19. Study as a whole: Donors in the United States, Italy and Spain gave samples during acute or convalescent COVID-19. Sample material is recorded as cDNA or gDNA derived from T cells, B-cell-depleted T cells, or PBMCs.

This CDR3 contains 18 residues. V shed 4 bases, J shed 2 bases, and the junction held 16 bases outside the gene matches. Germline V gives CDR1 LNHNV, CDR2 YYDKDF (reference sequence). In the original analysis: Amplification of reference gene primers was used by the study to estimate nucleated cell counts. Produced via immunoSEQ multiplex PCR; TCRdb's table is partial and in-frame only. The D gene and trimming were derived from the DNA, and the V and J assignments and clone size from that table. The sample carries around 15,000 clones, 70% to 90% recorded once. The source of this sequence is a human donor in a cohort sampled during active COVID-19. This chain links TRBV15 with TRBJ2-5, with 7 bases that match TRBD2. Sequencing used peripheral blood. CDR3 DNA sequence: TGTGCCACCAGCAACCTATGGACTAAGCGGGGACGTCAAGAGACCCAGTACTTC. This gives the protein CATSNLWTKRGRQETQYF.